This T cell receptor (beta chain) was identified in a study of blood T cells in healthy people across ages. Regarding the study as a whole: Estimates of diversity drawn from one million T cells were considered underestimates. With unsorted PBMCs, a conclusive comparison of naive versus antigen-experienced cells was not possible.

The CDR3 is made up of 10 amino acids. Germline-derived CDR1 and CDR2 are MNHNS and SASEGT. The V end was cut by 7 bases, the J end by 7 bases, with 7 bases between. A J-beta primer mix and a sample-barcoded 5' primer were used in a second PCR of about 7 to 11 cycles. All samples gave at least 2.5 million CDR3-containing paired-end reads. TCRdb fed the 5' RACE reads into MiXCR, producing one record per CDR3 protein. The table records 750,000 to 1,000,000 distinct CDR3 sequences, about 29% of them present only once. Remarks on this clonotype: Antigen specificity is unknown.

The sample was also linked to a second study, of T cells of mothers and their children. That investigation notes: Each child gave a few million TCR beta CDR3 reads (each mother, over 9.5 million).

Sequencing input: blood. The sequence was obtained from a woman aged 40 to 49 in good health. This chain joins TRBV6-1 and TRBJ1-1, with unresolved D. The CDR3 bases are TGTGCCAGCAATCAGCTTGAAGCTTTCTTT. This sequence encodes CASNQLEAFF.